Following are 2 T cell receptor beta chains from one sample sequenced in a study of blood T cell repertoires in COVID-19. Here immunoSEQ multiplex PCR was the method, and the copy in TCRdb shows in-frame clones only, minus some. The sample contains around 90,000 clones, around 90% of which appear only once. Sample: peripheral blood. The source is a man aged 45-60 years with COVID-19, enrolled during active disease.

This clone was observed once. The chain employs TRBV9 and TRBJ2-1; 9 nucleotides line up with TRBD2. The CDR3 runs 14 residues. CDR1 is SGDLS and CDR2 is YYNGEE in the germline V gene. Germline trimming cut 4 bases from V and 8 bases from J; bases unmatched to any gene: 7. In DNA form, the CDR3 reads TGTGCCAGCAGCTCAAAGGTAGCGGGGGATGAGCAGTTCTTC. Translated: CASSSKVAGDEQFF.

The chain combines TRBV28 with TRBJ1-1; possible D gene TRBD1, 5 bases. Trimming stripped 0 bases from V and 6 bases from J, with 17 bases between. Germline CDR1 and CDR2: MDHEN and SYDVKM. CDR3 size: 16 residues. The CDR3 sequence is CASSLWEQGVKAEAFF. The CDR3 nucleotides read TGTGCCAGCAGTTTATGGGAGCAGGGTGTGAAGGCTGAAGCTTTCTTT. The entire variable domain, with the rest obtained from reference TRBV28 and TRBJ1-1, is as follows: DVKVTQSSRYLVKRTGEKVFLECVQDMDHENMFWYRQDPGLGLRLIYFSYDVKMKEKGDIPEGYSVSREKKERFSLILESASTNQTSMYLCASSLWEQGVKAEAFFGQGTRLTVV.